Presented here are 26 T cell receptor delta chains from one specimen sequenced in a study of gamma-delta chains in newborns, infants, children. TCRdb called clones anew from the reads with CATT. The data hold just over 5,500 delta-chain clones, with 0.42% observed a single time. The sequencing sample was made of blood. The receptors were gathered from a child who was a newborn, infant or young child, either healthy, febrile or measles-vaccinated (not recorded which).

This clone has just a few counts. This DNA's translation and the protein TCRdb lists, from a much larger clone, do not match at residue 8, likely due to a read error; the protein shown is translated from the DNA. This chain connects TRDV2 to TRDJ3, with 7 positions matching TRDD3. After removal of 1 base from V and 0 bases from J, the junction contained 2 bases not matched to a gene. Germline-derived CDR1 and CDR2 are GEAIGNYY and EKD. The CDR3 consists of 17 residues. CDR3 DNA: TGTGCCTGTGACACTGGGGGAATCTCCTGGGACACCCGACAGATGTTTTTC. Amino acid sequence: CACDTGGISWDTRQMFF.

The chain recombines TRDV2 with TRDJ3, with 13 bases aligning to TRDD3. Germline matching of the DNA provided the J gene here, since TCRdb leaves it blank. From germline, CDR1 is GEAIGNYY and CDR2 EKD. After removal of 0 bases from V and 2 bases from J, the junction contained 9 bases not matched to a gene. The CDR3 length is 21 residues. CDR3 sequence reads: CACDTATGGYATPWDTRQMFF. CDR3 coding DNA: TGTGCCTGTGACACCGCAACTGGGGGATACGCGACCCCCTGGGACACCCGACAGATGTTTTTC.

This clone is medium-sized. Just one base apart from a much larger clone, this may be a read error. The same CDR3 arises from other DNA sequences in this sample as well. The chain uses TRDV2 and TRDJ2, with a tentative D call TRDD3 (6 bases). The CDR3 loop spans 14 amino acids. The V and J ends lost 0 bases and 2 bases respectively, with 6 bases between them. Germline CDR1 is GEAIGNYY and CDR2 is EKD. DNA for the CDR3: TGTGCCTGTGACACCTGGGGGTTGACAGCACAACTCTTCTTT. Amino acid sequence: CACDTWGLTAQLFF.

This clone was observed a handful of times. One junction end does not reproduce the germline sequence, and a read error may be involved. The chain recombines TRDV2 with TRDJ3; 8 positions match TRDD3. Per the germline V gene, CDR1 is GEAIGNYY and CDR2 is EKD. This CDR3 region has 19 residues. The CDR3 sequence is CACGSLGDRSSWDTRQVFF. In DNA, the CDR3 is TGTGCCTGTGGCTCATTGGGGGATCGCAGCTCCTGGGACACCCGACAGGTGTTTTTC.

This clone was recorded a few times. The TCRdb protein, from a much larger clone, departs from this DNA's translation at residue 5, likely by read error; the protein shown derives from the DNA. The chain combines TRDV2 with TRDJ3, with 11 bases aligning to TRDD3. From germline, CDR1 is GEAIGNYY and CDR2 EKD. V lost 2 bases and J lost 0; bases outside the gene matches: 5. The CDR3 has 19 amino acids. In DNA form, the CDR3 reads TGTGCCTGTGACAACTGGGGGATATACAGCTCCTGGGACACCCGACAGATGTTTTTC. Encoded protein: CACDNWGIYSSWDTRQMFF.

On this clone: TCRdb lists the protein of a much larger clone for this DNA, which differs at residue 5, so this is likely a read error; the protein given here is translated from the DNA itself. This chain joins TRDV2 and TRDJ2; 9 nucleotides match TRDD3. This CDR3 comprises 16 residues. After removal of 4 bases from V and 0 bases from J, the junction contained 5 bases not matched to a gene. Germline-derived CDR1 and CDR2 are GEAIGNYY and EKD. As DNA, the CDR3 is TGTGCCTGTGATCACTTGGGGGATACTTTGACAGCACAACTCTTCTTT. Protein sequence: CACDHLGDTLTAQLFF.

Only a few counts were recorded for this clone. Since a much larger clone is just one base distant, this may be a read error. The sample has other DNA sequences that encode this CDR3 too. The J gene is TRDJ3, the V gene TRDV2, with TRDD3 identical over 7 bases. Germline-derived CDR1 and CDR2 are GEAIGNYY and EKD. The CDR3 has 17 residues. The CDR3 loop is CACDTAGGPWDTRQMFF. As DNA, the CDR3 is TGTGCCTGCGACACCGCTGGGGGGCCCTGGGACACCCGACAGATGTTTTTC.

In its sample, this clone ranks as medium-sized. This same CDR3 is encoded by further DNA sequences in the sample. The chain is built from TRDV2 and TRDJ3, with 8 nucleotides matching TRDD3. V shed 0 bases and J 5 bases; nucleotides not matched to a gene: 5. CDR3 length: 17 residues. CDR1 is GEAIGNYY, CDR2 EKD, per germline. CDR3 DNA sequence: TGTGCCTGTGACACCATCTGGGATACGAGGGACACCCGACAGATGTTTTTC. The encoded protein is CACDTIWDTRDTRQMFF.

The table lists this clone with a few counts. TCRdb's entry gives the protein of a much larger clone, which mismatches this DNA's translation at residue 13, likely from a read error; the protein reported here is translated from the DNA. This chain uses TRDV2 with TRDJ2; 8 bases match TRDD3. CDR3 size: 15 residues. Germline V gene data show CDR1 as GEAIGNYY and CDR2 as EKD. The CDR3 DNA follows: TGTGCCTGTGACAAACTGGGGGGCTTGACAGCACAACACTTCTTT. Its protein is CACDKLGGLTAQHFF.

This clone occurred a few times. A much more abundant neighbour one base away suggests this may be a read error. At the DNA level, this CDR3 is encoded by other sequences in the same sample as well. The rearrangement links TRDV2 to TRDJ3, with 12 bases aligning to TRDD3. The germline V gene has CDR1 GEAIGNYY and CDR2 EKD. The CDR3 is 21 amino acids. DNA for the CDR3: TGTGCCTGTGACACCGTACTGGGGGATACCCACCATCCCTGGGATACCCGACAGATGTTTTTC. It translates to CACDTVLGDTHHPWDTRQMFF.

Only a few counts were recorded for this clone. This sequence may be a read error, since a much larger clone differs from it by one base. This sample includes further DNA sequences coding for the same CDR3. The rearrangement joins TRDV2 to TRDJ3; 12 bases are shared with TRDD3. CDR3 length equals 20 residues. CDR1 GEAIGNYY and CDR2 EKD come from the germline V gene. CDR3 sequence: CACDTYWGIQGSWDTRQMFF. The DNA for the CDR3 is TGTGCCTGTGACACCTACTGGGGGATACAGGGCTCCTGGGACACCCGACAGATGTTCTTC.

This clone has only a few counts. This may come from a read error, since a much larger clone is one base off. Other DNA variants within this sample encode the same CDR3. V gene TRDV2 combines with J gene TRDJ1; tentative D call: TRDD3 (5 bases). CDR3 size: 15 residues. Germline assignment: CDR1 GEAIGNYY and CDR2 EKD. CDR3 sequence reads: CACDTGGHYTDKLIF. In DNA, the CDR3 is TGTGCCTGTGACACCGGGGGGCACTACACCGACAAACTCATCTTT.

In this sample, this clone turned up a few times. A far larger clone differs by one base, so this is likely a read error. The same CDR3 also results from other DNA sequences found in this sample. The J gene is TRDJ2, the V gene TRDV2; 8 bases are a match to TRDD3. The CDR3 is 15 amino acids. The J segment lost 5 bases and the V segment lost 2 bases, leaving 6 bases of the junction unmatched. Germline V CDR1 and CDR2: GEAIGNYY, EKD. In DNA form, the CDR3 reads TGTGCCTGTGACAAACTGGGGGGCTTAACAGCACAACTCTTCTTT. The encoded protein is CACDKLGGLTAQLFF.

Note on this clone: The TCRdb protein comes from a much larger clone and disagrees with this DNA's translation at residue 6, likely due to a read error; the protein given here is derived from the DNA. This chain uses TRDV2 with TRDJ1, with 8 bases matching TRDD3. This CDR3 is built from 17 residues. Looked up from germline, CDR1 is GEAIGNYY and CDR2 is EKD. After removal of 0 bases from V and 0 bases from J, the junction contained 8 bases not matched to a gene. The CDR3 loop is CACDTRTGGLYTDKLIF. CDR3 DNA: TGTGCCTGTGACACCAGAACTGGGGGCTTGTACACCGATAAACTCATCTTT.

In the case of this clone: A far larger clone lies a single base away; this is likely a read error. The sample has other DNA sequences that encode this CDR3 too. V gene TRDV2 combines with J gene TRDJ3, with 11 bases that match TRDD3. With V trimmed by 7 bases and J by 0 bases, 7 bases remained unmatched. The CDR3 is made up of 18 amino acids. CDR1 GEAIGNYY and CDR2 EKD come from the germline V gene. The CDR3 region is CACDSTGGYSWDTRQMFF. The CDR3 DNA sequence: TGTGCCTGCGACTCTACTGGGGGATACTCCTGGGACACCCGACAGATGTTTTTC.

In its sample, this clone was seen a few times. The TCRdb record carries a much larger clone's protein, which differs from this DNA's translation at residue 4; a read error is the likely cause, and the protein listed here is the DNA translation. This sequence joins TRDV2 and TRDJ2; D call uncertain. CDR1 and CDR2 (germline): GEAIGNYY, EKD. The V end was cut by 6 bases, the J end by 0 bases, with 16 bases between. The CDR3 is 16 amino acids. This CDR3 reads CACYSIGTPLTAQLFF. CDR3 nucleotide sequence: TGTGCCTGTTACTCTATCGGGACCCCTTTGACAGCACAACTCTTCTTT.

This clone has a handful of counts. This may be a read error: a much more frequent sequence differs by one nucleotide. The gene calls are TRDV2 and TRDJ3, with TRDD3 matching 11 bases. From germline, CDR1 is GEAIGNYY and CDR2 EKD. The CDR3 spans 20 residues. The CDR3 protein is CACDTLSAGGYPWDTRQTFF. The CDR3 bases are TGTGCCTGTGACACACTCTCCGCTGGGGGATACCCCTGGGACACCCGACAGACGTTTTTC.

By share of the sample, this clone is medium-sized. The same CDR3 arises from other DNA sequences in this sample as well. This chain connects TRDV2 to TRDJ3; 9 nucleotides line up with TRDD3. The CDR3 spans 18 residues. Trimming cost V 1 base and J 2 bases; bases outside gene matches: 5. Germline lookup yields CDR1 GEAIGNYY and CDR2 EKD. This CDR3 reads CACDTGGYWTWDTRQMFF. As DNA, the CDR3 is TGTGCCTGTGACACTGGGGGATATTGGACCTGGGACACCCGACAGATGTTTTTC.

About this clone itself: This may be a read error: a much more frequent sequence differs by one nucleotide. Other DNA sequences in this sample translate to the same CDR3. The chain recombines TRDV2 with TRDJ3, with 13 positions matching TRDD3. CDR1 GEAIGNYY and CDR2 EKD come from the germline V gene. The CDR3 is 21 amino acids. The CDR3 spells CACDTVILGDTRTWDTRQMFF. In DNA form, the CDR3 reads TGTGCCTGTGACACCGTAATACTGGGGGATACGCGCACCTGGGACACCCGACAGATGTTTTTT.

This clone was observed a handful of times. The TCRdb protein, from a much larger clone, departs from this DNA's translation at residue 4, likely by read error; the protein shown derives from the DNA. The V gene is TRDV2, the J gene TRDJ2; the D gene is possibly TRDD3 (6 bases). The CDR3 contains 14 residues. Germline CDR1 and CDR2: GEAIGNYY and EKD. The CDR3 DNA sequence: TGTGCCTGTGGCACCCTGGGGTACATGTCGCAACTCTTCTTT. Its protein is CACGTLGYMSQLFF.

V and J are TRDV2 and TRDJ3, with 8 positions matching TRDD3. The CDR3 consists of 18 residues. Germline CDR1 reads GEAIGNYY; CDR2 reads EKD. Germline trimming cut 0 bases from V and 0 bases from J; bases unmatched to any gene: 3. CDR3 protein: CACDTAGIRSWDTRQMFF. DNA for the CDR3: TGTGCCTGTGACACCGCCGGGATACGCTCCTGGGACACCCGACAGATGTTTTTC.

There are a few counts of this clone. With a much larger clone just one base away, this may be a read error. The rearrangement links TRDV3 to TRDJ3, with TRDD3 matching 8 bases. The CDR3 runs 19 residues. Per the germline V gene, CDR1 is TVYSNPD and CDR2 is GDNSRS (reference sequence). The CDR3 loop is CALWSRYWGPPLGTRQVFF. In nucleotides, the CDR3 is TGTGCCTTATGGTCCCGATACTGGGGGCCCCCGCTGGGCACCCGACAGGTGTTTTTC.

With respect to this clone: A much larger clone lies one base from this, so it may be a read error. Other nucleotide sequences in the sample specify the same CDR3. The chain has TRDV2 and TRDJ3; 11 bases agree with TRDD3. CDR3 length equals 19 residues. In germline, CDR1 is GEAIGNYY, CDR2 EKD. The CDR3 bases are TGTGCCTGTGATACCCTCTTGGGGGATACGCTATGGGACACCCGGCAGATGTTTTTC. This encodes CACDTLLGDTLWDTRQMFF.

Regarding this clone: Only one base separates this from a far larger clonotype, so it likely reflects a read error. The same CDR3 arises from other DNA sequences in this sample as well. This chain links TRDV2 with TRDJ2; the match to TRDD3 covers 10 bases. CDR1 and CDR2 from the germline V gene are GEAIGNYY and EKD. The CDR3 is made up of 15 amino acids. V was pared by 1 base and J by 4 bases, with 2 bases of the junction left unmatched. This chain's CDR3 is CACDTVGDTTAQLFF. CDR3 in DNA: TGTGCCTGTGACACTGTGGGGGATACGACAGCACAACTCTTCTTT.

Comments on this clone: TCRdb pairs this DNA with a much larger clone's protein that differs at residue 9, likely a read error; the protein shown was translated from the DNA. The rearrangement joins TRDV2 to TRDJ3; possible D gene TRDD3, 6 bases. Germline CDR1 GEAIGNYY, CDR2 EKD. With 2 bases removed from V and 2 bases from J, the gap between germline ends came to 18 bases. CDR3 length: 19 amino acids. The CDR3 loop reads CACDILGILTAWDTRQMFF. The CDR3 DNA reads TGTGCCTGTGACATCCTGGGGATTCTGACGGCCTGGGACACCCGACAGATGTTTTTC.

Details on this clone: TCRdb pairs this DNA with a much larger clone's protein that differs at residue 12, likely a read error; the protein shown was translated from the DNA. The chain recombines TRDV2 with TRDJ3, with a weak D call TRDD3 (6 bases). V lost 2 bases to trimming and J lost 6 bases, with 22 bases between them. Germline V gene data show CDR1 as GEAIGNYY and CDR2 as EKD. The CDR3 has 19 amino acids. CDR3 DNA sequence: TGTGCCTGTGACATCCTGGGGATTCGGACGGCCTTGGACACCCGACAGATGTTTTTC. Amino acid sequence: CACDILGIRTALDTRQMFF.